This TCR beta chain was profiled in a study of T cells in Graves' hyperthyroidism and ophthalmopathy. CDR1 WNHNN and CDR2 SYGVQD come from the germline V gene (reference sequence). This CDR3 has 13 residues. Exclusion followed for patients with uncontrolled infection, other autoimmune disease, pregnancy or lactation. In regard to this clonotype: The junction departs from the called germline gene at one end, perhaps through a read error.

The investigators amplified TCR beta CDR3 regions from RNA transcripts. With the HTBI primer set, the TCR CDR3 went through a first round of RT-PCR. TCRdb analysed the multiplex PCR reads with MiXCR anew, one entry per CDR3 protein. The sample shows about 500,000 distinct CDR3 sequences, around 50% of them seen only once. The sequence came from an adult woman with Graves' disease, either hyperthyroidism or ophthalmopathy (not recorded which). The sequenced material came from peripheral blood or thyroid tissue (not recorded which). The chain is built from TRBV10-1 and TRBJ2-2; 7 bases are shared with TRBD2. This CDR3 is CASRRERTGKLFF. The CDR3, as DNA: TGCGCCAGCAGGCGGGAGCGCACCGGGAAGCTGTTTTTT.